Included here is one T cell receptor beta chain sequence, with context. Germline V CDR1 and CDR2: SEHNR, FQNEAQ (reference sequence). This CDR3 region has 15 residues. Trimming took 4 bases from V and 0 from J, leaving 10 bases between them. The sample belongs to a study of blood T cell repertoires in COVID-19. Sequencing used immunoSEQ multiplex PCR; TCRdb keeps in-frame clones, though not all of them. The sample carries about 290,000 clones, roughly nine tenths recorded once. The sample consisted of PBMCs or T cells enriched from blood (not recorded which). V is TRBV7-9 and J is TRBJ1-3, with D perhaps TRBD1 (6 bases). This sequence was found in a woman aged 35 to 49 who had recovered from COVID-19. This CDR3 is CASSSQGFSGNTIYF. For the CDR3, the DNA is TGTGCCAGCAGCTCACAGGGTTTCTCTGGAAACACCATATATTTT.